This T cell receptor beta chain was recorded in a study of low-dose radiotherapy and immunotherapy resistance in tumors. Study information: For Cohort 1, fractions of 0.5 Gy were given every 2 weeks, reaching 6.5 Gy overall. A dose of 300 mg of oral aspirin was taken by patients daily for four cycles from cycle 1 day 1.

This clonotype came up many times. Gene-specific TRAV and TRBV primers were used for first-strand cDNA, covering alpha and beta chains. A roughly 19-cycle PCR with a constant-region primer and V-primer adapter amplified TCRs. Researchers amplified the isolated mRNA using in vitro transcription. TCRdb called the reads again in MiXCR, with one record for every CDR3 protein. The table includes tens of thousands of distinct CDR3 sequences, 8% to 10% detected once. The sample's time point: before trial treatment. V lost 3 bases, J lost 2 bases, and 8 bases lay in between. The CDR3 is 13 residues long. The germline V gene encodes CDR1 SGHRS and CDR2 YFSETQ.

V and J are TRBV5-1 and TRBJ1-1; no clear D gene. The sequence came from a male donor with prostate cancer. The material sequenced was PBMCs, taken before treatment. Here the CDR3 DNA reads TGCGCCAGCAGCTCGGACGGTAACACTGAAGCTTTCTTT. Translating it yields CASSSDGNTEAFF.